This T cell receptor beta chain was recorded in a study of CD8+ T cells in alopecia areata. V trimming: 4 bases; J trimming: 6 bases; junction bases outside the gene matches: 5. The CDR3 is 15 residues long. From germline, CDR1 is MGHRA and CDR2 YSYEKL. Following RNA extraction, reverse transcription yielded cDNA that acted as the sequencing template. Generated by immunoSEQ multiplex PCR, the TCRdb table keeps only in-frame clones and is missing some. The table lists about 110,000 clones, 50% to 60% of them singletons, with 20% to 25% in the top ten. The TCR originated in a human donor with alopecia areata. The gene calls are TRBV4-1 and TRBJ2-1; 11 bases line up with TRBD1. Sequenced sample: NKG2D-low CD8+ T cells sorted from blood. The CDR3 sequence: CASSLRGQGGNEQFF. The CDR3 coding sequence is TGCGCCAGCAGCCTTAGGGGACAGGGGGGCAATGAGCAGTTCTTC.